This T cell receptor (beta chain) was sequenced for a study of radiation and T cells in renal cell carcinoma. Documented time point: baseline pretreatment blood. Regarding treatment: 15 Gy SBRT to primary tumor, nephrectomy 4 weeks later. CDR1 and CDR2 from the germline V gene are LNHDA and SQIVND (reference sequence). Trimming removed 7 bases at V and 4 bases at J, with 17 bases between. The CDR3 contains 15 residues. In the case of this clone: Its antigen is currently unknown.

This table comes from immunoSEQ multiplex PCR, and its TCRdb copy is limited to in-frame clones, with some not included. The top ten hold 4.1% of the sample, which has approximately 150,000 clones, about nine tenths seen once. Notes on the study in general: From baseline, blood top tumor clonotypes peaked at 2 weeks post-radiation.

The sample consisted of blood, taken from a patient whose treatment included radiotherapy and nephrectomy. The chain couples TRBV19 to TRBJ1-5; a possible D gene is TRBD1 (6 bases). The source is a woman in her 70s with renal cell carcinoma. The CDR3 DNA reads as TGTGCCAGTATGGGGAACAGGGAGCCAAATCAGCCCCAGCATTTT. Protein: CASMGNREPNQPQHF. Full variable domain (remainder filled in from reference TRBV19 and TRBJ1-5): DGGITQSPKYLFRKEGQNVTLSCEQNLNHDAMYWYRQDPGQGLRLIYYSQIVNDFQKGDIAEGYSVSREKKESFPLTVTSAQKNPTAFYLCASMGNREPNQPQHFGDGTRLSIL.